The source of this TCR beta chain is a study of technical replicates of blood from a few donors (TCRdb year 2017). With respect to this clone: The antigen it recognizes is unknown. No much larger clone is present one base from it, and per-base qualities are unavailable.

CDR1 SGHTA and CDR2 FQGNSA were looked up in the germline V gene. The CDR3 contains 14 residues, cysteine and phenylalanine counted. The kept DNA is CDR3 alone, 42 bases in frame from the first base. The germline V and J ends show losses of 1 base and 7 bases respectively, and no gene match explains 4 bases of the junction. Preparation of the library involved the immunoSEQ multiplex PCR assay. TCRdb carries this immuneACCESS record with in-frame sequences only. Its versions omit some clonotypes, under half of them owing to an unresolved V gene in the studies checked, with the rest unexplained. Recorded for this sample are tens of thousands of clones; approximately 88% of them occurred a single time. Under 6% of the sample rests with the top ten.

Sequenced sample: PBMCs. The sequence was collected from a human donor in good health. Some clones in this sample may be carry-over from other donors' samples. The sequence links TRBV7-2 to TRBJ1-2; TRBD1 fits 9 bases in the junction. The DNA sequence follows: TGTGCCAGCAGCTTAGATTTACAGGGGGCTGGCTACACCTTC. Its amino acids are CASSLDLQGAGYTF.